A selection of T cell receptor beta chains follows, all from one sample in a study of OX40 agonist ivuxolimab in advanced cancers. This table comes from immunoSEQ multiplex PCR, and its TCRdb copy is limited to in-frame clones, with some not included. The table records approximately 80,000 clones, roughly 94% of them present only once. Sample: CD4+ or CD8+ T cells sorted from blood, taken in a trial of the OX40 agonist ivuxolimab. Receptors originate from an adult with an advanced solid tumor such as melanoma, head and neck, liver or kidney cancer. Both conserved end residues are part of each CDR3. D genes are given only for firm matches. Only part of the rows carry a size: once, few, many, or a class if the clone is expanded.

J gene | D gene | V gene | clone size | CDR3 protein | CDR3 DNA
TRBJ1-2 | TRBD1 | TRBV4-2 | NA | CASSFSPHRQGTYGYTF | TGTGCCAGCAGCTTTTCCCCTCATAGACAGGGGACCTATGGCTACACCTTC
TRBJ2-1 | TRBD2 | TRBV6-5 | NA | CASSLLAGSSDEQFF | TGTGCCAGCAGTTTACTAGCGGGAAGTTCGGATGAGCAGTTCTTC
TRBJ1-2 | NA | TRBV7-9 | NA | CASSLVAEAPNYGYTF | TGTGCCAGCAGTTTGGTTGCGGAGGCTCCTAACTATGGCTACACCTTC
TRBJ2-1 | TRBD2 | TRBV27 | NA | CASSSSPGLAERRFF | TGTGCCAGCAGTTCCTCTCCGGGACTAGCAGAGAGAAGGTTCTTC
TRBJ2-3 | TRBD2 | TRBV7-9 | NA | CASSSLTVAGIFDTQYF | TGTGCCAGCAGCTCGCTTACAGTAGCGGGTATTTTCGATACGCAGTATTTT
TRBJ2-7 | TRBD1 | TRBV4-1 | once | CASSPLGTGFDEQYF | TGCGCCAGCAGCCCCTTGGGGACAGGGTTCGACGAGCAGTACTTC
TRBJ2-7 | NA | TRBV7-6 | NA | CASSPPWEGDTYEQYF | TGTGCCAGCAGCCCGCCCTGGGAGGGGGATACCTACGAGCAGTACTTC
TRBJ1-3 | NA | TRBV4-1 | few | CASSHGAGIENTIYF | TGCGCCAGCAGCCATGGTGCAGGGATAGAGAACACCATATATTTT
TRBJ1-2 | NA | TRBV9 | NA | CASSPQPGAVYGYTF | TGTGCCAGCAGCCCCCAGCCGGGGGCCGTCTATGGCTACACCTTC
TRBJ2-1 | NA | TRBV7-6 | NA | CASSSPGRYNEQFF | TGTGCCAGCAGCTCTCCGGGACGCTACAATGAGCAGTTCTTC
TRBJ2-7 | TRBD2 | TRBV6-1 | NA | CASSSEGLGYEQYF | TGTGCCAGCAGTTCGGAAGGACTAGGCTACGAGCAGTACTTC
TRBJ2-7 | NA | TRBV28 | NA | CASSSLEGFEQYF | TGTGCCAGCAGCTCTTTAGAGGGGTTCGAGCAGTACTTC
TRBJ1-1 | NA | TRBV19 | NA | CASSASDGPVTEAFF | TGTGCCAGTAGTGCTTCGGACGGACCGGTCACTGAAGCTTTCTTT
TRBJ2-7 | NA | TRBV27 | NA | CASSDRGPYEQYF | TGTGCCAGCAGTGATAGGGGACCCTACGAGCAGTACTTC
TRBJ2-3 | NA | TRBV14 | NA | CASTHQPGDTQYF | TGTGCCAGCACCCACCAGCCTGGGGATACGCAGTATTTT
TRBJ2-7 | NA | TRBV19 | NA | CASSIAPSANEQYF | TGTGCCAGTAGTATAGCGCCTAGCGCCAACGAGCAGTACTTC
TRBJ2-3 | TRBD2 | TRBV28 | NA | CASSLGTSGADTQYF | TGTGCCAGCAGTTTAGGGACTAGCGGGGCGGATACGCAGTATTTT
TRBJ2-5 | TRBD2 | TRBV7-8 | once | CASSPGASLWTSGIETQYF | TGTGCCAGCAGCCCGGGAGCTAGTCTATGGACTAGCGGGATTGAGACCCAGTACTTC
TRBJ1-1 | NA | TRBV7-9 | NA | CASSSLTRKNTEAFF | TGTGCCAGCAGCTCTCTCACCCGGAAGAACACTGAAGCTTTCTTT
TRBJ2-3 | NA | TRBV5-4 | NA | CASSLALASDTQYF | TGTGCCAGCAGCTTGGCCTTAGCTTCAGATACGCAGTATTTT
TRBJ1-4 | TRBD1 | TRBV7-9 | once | CASSLGGGWEKLFF | TGTGCCAGCAGCTTAGGAGGGGGCTGGGAAAAACTGTTTTTT
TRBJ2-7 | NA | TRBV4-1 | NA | CASSQSQTYEQYF | TGCGCCAGCAGCCAGAGCCAGACCTACGAGCAGTACTTC
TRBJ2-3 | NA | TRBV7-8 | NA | CASSQQGGGSGDTQYF | TGTGCCAGCAGCCAACAGGGGGGCGGGAGTGGGGATACGCAGTATTTT
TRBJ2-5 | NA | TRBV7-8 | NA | CASSLGGWETQYF | TGTGCCAGCAGCTTAGGAGGTTGGGAGACCCAGTACTTC
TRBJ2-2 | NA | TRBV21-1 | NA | CASTMWVGGELFF | TGTGCCAGCACTATGTGGGTGGGCGGGGAGCTGTTTTTT
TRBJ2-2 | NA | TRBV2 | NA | CARGLNTGELFF | TGTGCCAGGGGACTGAACACCGGGGAGCTGTTTTTT
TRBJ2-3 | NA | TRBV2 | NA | CASKDWGGPTDTQYF | TGTGCCAGCAAGGATTGGGGGGGGCCCACAGATACGCAGTATTTT
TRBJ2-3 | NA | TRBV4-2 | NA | CASSQVVQSTDTQYF | TGTGCCAGCAGCCAAGTAGTACAGAGCACAGATACGCAGTATTTT
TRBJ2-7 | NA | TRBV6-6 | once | CASSPSYEQYF | TGTGCCAGCAGCCCGTCCTACGAGCAGTACTTC
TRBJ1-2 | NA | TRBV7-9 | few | CASSSRGILEGYTF | TGTGCCAGCAGCTCGCGGGGCATCCTGGAGGGCTACACCTTC
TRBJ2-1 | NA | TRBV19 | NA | CASSEVTHNEQFF | TGTGCCAGTAGTGAGGTCACTCACAATGAGCAGTTCTTC
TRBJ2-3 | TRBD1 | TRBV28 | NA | CASSLYRGADTDTQYF | TGTGCCAGCAGTTTATACAGGGGGGCCGACACAGATACGCAGTATTTT
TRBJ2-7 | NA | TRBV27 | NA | CASSLGFSYEQYF | TGTGCCAGCAGTTTGGGCTTTTCCTACGAGCAGTACTTC
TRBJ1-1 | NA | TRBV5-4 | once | CASSLGHQMNTEAFF | TGTGCCAGCAGCTTGGGACACCAAATGAACACTGAAGCTTTCTTT
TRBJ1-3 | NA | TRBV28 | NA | CASSLGGGPGNTIYF | TGTGCCAGCAGCCTTGGGGGGGGGCCTGGAAACACCATATATTTT
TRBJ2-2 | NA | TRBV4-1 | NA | CASSQANLNTGELFF | TGCGCCAGCAGCCAAGCGAACTTGAACACCGGGGAGCTGTTTTTT
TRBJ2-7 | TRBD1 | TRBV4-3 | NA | CASSQVPTGSYEQYF | TGCGCCAGCAGCCAAGTCCCGACAGGGTCCTACGAGCAGTACTTC
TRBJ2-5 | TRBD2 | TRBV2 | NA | CASSASGGAETQYF | TGTGCCAGCAGTGCTAGCGGGGGGGCGGAGACCCAGTACTTC
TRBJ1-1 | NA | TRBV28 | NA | CASSLTSPDTEAFF | TGTGCCAGCAGTTTAACATCGCCCGACACTGAAGCTTTCTTT
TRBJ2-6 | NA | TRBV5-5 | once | CASSLGRGANVLTF | TGTGCCAGCAGCCTAGGCAGGGGGGCCAACGTCCTGACTTTC